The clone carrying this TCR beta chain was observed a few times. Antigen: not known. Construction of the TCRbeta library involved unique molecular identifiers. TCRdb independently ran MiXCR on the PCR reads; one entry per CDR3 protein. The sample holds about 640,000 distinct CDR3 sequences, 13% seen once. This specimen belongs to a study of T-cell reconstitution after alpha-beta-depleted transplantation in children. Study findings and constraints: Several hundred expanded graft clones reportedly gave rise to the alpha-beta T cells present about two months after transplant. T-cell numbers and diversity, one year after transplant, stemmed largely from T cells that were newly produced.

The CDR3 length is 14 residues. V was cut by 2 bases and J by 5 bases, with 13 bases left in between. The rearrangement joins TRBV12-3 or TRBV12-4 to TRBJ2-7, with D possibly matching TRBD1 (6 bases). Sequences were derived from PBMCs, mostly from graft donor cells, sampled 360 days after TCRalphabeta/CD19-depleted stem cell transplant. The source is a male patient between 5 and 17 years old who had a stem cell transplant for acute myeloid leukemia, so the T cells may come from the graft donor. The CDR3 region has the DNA TGTGCCAGCAGTTTAAGGGGGACACTAAACGAGCAGTACTTC. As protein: CASSLRGTLNEQYF.